The sequence of this T cell receptor (beta chain) was determined in a study of T-cell memory formation after mild COVID-19. There are a few counts of this clonotype. This CDR3 is 14 amino acids long. The germline V and J ends were trimmed by 2 bases and 3 bases, with 14 bases remaining between them. From germline, CDR1 is GTSNPN and CDR2 SVGIG (reference sequence). A single record per CDR3 protein comes from TCRdb applying MiXCR to the 5' RACE reads. The table has more than 75,000 distinct CDR3 sequences, about 14% seen once; the top ten hold 31%. Specimen: PBMCs or a T cell subset sorted from them (not recorded which). This receptor was taken from an adult woman who had mild COVID-19 (a few samples of this study predate the infection). Cell type and time point are not known. The chain carries TRBV30 and TRBJ2-7; possibly TRBD1 for D (5 bases). The CDR3 coding sequence is TGTGCCTGGAGTCGAAGGGGCGTAGGCTACGAGCAGTACTTC. It codes for CAWSRRGVGYEQYF.